This paragraph reports one TCR beta chain. What it recognizes is unknown. A read error may produce the germline difference seen at one junction end. Tagging with unique molecular identifiers was a feature of the TCR beta cDNA libraries. MiXCR was run by TCRdb on the PCR reads, yielding one entry per CDR3 protein. The sample yields 740,000 or so distinct CDR3 sequences, about 53% seen once. This CDR3 has 14 residues. CDR1 LGHDT and CDR2 YNNKEL come from the germline V gene (reference sequence). This sample was taken from a study of post-analysis software for immune sequencing data. General study findings and limits: Normalized Chao1 diversity in multiple sclerosis patients fell significantly below that of controls. Compared with controls, patients had more of about 5 TRBV segments, including TRBV5-6, TRBV5-1 and TRBV20-1.

This TCR was recovered from a girl aged 5-17 years with multiple sclerosis. The specimen was blood. The chain joins TRBV3-1 to TRBJ2-3, with unresolved D. Here the CDR3 reads CASSEEVSADTQYF. CDR3 nucleotide sequence: TGTGCCAGCAGCGAAGAGGTATCCGCAGATACGCAGTATTTT.